One and the same sample provided the 8 T cell receptor beta chains below, sequenced in a study of blood T cell repertoires in COVID-19. TCRdb's copy holds only in-frame clones and misses some; the assay was immunoSEQ multiplex PCR. In the table there are under 300,000 clones, approximately 78% of which are singletons. The sample taken for sequencing was peripheral blood. The receptors here all came from a woman aged 18-29 years with acute or convalescent COVID-19.

This clone was picked up a small number of times. The chain links TRBV15 to TRBJ1-2, with D tentatively TRBD1 (6 bases). The V gene's germline CDR1 is LNHNV and CDR2 YYDKDF (reference sequence). V shed 0 bases and J shed 6 bases, with 11 bases lying between them. This CDR3 has 14 residues. The CDR3 sequence: CATSRDLNRDGYTF. As DNA, the CDR3 is TGTGCCACCAGCAGAGATCTGAACAGGGATGGCTACACCTTC.

The V call is TRBV2, the J call TRBJ2-3; 9 bases match TRBD2. V lost 2 bases and J lost 9; bases outside the gene matches: 0. Germline CDR1 and CDR2: SNHLY and FYNNEI. The length of the CDR3 is 12 residues. The CDR3 sequence is CASSELAGTQYF. DNA of the CDR3: TGTGCCAGCAGTGAACTAGCGGGGACGCAGTATTTT. The full variable domain, completed using reference TRBV2 and TRBJ2-3, is EPEVTQTPSHQVTQMGQEVILRCVPISNHLYFYWYRQILGQKVEFLVSFYNNEISEKSEIFDDQFSVERPDGSNFTLKIRSTKLEDSAMYFCASSELAGTQYFGPGTRLTVL.

The CDR3 coding sequence is TGTGCCAGCAGCCTCCCCGGGACAGTAACCTACGAGCAGTACTTC. It yields the protein CASSLPGTVTYEQYF. The rearrangement uses TRBV28 and TRBJ2-7; 7 bases align to TRBD1. The germline gives CDR1 MDHEN, CDR2 SYDVKM. V gave up 6 bases and J gave up 2 bases; unmatched junction bases: 10. The CDR3 contains 15 residues.

The J gene is TRBJ2-1, the V gene TRBV12-3 or TRBV12-4; TRBD1 might be the D (7 bases). V lost 3 bases and J 8 bases, leaving 11 bases between the germline ends. The CDR3 contains 13 residues. CDR3 sequence reads: CASSLQGGDEQFF. DNA for the CDR3: TGTGCCAGCAGTTTGCAGGGGGGCGATGAGCAGTTCTTC.

The chain employs TRBV12-3 or TRBV12-4 and TRBJ2-2; D gene unclear. CDR3 length: 11 residues. Trimming stripped 6 bases from V and 7 bases from J, with 6 bases between. The CDR3 sequence is CASRLNGELFF. The CDR3 nucleotides are TGTGCCAGCAGACTAAACGGGGAGCTGTTTTTT.

The CDR3 reads CATSAQGSYEQYF. CDR3 coding DNA: TGTGCCACCAGTGCCCAGGGTTCCTACGAGCAGTACTTC. This chain joins TRBV24-1 and TRBJ2-7; perhaps TRBD1 as D (5 bases). The V gene's germline CDR1 is KGHDR and CDR2 SFDVKD. The CDR3 is 13 amino acids. Trimming left V 5 bases short and J 1 base short, with 8 bases between.

This clone was counted a few times. V and J are TRBV19 and TRBJ2-1; 9 nucleotides match TRBD2. There are 15 residues in the CDR3. The germline V gene has CDR1 LNHDA and CDR2 SQIVND (reference sequence). The trim removed 5 bases at V and 5 bases at J, leaving 7 bases unmatched. The CDR3 sequence: CASSPGLAPNNEQFF. In DNA, the CDR3 is TGTGCCAGTAGTCCTGGACTAGCGCCGAACAATGAGCAGTTCTTC.

CDR3 sequence: CASSFGRQPQHF. The DNA of the CDR3 is TGTGCCAGCAGTTTTGGGCGACAGCCCCAGCATTTT. The chain recombines TRBV12-3 or TRBV12-4 with TRBJ1-5; no reliable D call. V lost 3 bases to trimming and J lost 7 bases, with 7 bases between them. The CDR3 spans 12 residues.